These 8 T cell receptor beta chains originate from one sample sequenced in a study of cytomegalovirus exposure and HLA in healthy donors. Assay used: immunoSEQ multiplex PCR; TCRdb lists only in-frame clones, some missing. The sample holds around 200,000 clones, roughly 84% seen once. Sequencing was done on a sample of PBMCs. These receptors originate from a woman between 18 and 29 years old in good health and CMV-seropositive.

The DNA of the CDR3 is TGCGCCAGCAGCAGACATGGGGGCGAGGGTGAGACCCAGTACTTC. This sequence encodes CASSRHGGEGETQYF. The chain couples TRBV5-1 to TRBJ2-5; weak D call: TRBD1 (6 bases). The CDR3 sequence is 15 residues long. V was trimmed by 4 bases and J by 5 bases, leaving 18 bases between them. Per the germline V gene, CDR1 is SGHRS and CDR2 is YFSETQ.

The rearrangement links TRBV20-1 to TRBJ1-1, with D unresolved. The V end lost 5 bases, the J end lost 6 bases, and 10 bases lay between the germline ends. Looked up from germline, CDR1 is DFQATT and CDR2 is SNEGSKA (reference sequence). The length of the CDR3 is 11 residues. The CDR3 DNA reads as TGCAGTGCTGGTAGAACCCCTGAAGCTTTCTTT. This encodes CSAGRTPEAFF.

The chain employs TRBV6-1 and TRBJ1-1; 10 bases line up with TRBD1. The CDR3 covers 15 residues. J lost 4 bases, V lost 7 bases, and 9 bases had no gene match. In germline, CDR1 is MNHNS, CDR2 SASEGT. The CDR3 loop reads CASIPRDRGGTEAFF. The CDR3 DNA reads TGTGCCAGCATCCCCCGGGACAGGGGTGGCACTGAAGCTTTCTTT.

The CDR3 sequence is CASSQNRALYNSPLHF. The CDR3 DNA reads as TGCGCCAGCAGCCAGAACAGAGCTCTCTATAATTCACCCCTCCACTTT. V and J are TRBV4-3 and TRBJ1-6; D gene unclear. The germline CDR1 and CDR2 sequences are LGHNA and YSLEER. The CDR3 is made up of 16 amino acids. The V and J ends lost 3 bases and 3 bases respectively, with 12 bases between them.

J is TRBJ1-1 and V is TRBV25-1; D not certain. V dropped 4 bases and J dropped 4 bases, with 16 bases sitting between them. This CDR3 has 15 amino acids. CDR1 and CDR2 from the germline V gene are MGHDK and SYGVNS. The CDR3: CASSASREIGTEAFF. CDR3 nucleotides: TGTGCCAGCAGTGCTTCGAGGGAGATTGGCACTGAAGCTTTCTTT.

This chain connects TRBV6-6 to TRBJ2-5; TRBD1 agrees at 8 bases. The CDR3 runs 13 residues. With V trimmed by 5 bases and J by 3 bases, 2 bases remained unmatched. CDR1 and CDR2 (germline): MNHNY, SVGAGI (reference sequence). CDR3 residues: CASSTDREETQYF. In DNA form, the CDR3 reads TGTGCCAGCAGTACGGACAGGGAAGAGACCCAGTACTTC.

Written as DNA, the CDR3 is TGTGCCAGTGGGAGAATTAGCGGGGGTGCCTACAATGAGCAGTTCTTC. It yields the protein CASGRISGGAYNEQFF. The chain links TRBV19 to TRBJ2-1, with 9 bases identical to TRBD2. The germline CDR1 and CDR2 sequences are LNHDA and SQIVND (reference sequence). CDR3 size: 16 residues. V lost 8 bases to trimming and J lost 2 bases; unmatched junction nucleotides: 10.

The chain has TRBV5-3 and TRBJ1-5, with D unclear. TRBV5-3 qualifies as an ORF whose function is uncertain. The ends were cut back, 0 bases at V and 2 bases at J, with 15 bases in the middle. CDR3 length equals 17 residues. CDR3 protein: CARSLVRLLEGNQPQHF. Written as DNA, the CDR3 is TGTGCCAGAAGCTTGGTTCGTTTGTTGGAGGGCAATCAGCCCCAGCATTTT.